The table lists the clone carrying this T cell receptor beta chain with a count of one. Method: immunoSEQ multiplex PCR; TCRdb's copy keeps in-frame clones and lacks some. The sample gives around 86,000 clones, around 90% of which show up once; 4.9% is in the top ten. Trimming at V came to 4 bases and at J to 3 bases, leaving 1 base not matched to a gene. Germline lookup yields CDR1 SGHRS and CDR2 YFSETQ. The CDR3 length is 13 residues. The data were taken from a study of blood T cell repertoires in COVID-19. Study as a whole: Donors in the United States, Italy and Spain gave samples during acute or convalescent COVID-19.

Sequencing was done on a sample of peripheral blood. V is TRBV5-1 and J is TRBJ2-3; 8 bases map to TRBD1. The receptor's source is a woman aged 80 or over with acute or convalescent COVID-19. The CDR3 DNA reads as TGCGCCAGCAGCCAGGGGGCAACAGATACGCAGTATTTT. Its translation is CASSQGATDTQYF.